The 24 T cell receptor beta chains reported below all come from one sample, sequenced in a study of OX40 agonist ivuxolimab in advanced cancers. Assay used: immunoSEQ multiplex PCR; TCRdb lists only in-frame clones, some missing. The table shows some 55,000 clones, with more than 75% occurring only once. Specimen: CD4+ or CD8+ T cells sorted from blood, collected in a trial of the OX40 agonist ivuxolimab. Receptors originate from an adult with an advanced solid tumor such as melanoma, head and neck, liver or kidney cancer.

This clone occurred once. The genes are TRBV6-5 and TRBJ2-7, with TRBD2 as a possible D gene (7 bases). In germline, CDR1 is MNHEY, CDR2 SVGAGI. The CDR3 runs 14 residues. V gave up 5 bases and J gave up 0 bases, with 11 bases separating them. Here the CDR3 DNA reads TGTGCCAGCAGTCGGGGGGCCAGCTCCTACGAGCAGTACTTC. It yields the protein CASSRGASSYEQYF.

The CDR3 spells CSVQGGYGYTF. As DNA, the CDR3 is TGCAGCGTACAGGGCGGGTATGGCTACACCTTC. The V gene is TRBV29-1, the J gene TRBJ1-2; maybe TRBD1 (6 bases). The CDR3 extends over 11 amino acids. Trimming left V 6 bases short and J 5 bases short, with 10 bases between. The germline V gene has CDR1 SQVTM and CDR2 ANQGSEA. Drawing the rest from reference TRBV29-1 and TRBJ1-2, the complete variable domain is SAVISQKPSRDICQRGTSLTIQCQVDSQVTMMFWYRQQPGQSLTLIATANQGSEATYESGFVIDKFPISRPNLTFSTLTVSNMSPEDSSIYLCSVQGGYGYTFGSGTRLTVV.

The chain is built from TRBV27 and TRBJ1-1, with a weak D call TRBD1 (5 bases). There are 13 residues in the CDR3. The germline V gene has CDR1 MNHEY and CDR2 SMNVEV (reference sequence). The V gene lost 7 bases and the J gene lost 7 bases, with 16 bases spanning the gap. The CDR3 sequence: CASTEGVPGEAFF. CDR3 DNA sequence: TGTGCCAGCACGGAAGGGGTCCCTGGTGAAGCTTTCTTT.

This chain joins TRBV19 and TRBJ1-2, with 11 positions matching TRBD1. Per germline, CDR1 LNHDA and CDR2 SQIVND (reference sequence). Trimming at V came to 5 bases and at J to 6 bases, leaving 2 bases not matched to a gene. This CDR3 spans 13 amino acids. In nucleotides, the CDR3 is TGTGCCAGTAGTTTGGGACAGGGGGATGGCTACACCTTC. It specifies CASSLGQGDGYTF.

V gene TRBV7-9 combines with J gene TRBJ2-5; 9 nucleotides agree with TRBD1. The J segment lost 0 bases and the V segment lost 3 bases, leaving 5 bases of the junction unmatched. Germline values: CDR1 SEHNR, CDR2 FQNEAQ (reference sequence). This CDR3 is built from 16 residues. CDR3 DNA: TGTGCCAGCAGCTTCGGGGACAGGGCCCACCAAGAGACCCAGTACTTC. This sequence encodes CASSFGDRAHQETQYF.

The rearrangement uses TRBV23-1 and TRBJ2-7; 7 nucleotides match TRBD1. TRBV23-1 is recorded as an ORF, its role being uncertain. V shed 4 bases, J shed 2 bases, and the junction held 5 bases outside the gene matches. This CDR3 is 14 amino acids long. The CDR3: CASSPQGVTYEQYF. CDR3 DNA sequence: TGCGCCAGCAGTCCGCAGGGGGTTACCTACGAGCAGTACTTC.

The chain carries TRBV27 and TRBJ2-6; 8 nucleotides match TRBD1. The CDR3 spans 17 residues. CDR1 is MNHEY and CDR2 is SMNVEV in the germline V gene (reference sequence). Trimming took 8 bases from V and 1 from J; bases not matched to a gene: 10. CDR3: CASQAGGPWSGANVLTF. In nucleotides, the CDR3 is TGTGCCAGCCAAGCAGGGGGCCCGTGGTCTGGGGCCAACGTCCTGACTTTC. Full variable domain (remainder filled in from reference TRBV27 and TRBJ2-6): EAQVTQNPRYLITVTGKKLTVTCSQNMNHEYMSWYRQDPGLGLRQIYYSMNVEVTDKGDVPEGYKVSRKEKRNFPLILESPSPNQTSLYFCASQAGGPWSGANVLTFGAGSRLTVL.

CDR3 residues: CASSIQGGGVRVAEAFF. For the CDR3, the DNA is TGTGCCAGCAGTATACAGGGAGGGGGGGTACGGGTCGCTGAAGCTTTCTTT. The rearrangement links TRBV28 to TRBJ1-1; possible D gene TRBD1, 6 bases. V was clipped by 5 bases and J by 6 bases, with 25 bases between them. The germline V gene encodes CDR1 MDHEN and CDR2 SYDVKM. This CDR3 is 17 amino acids long. The whole variable domain, remainder taken from reference TRBV28 and TRBJ1-1, is DVKVTQSSRYLVKRTGEKVFLECVQDMDHENMFWYRQDPGLGLRLIYFSYDVKMKEKGDIPEGYSVSREKKERFSLILESASTNQTSMYLCASSIQGGGVRVAEAFFGQGTRLTVV.

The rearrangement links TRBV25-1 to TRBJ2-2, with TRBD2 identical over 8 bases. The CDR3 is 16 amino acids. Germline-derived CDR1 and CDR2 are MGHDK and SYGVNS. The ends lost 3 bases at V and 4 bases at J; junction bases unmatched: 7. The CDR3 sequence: CASSDPTSASTGELFF. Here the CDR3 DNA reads TGTGCCAGCAGTGACCCGACTAGCGCGAGCACCGGGGAGCTGTTTTTT.

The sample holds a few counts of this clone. CDR3 DNA: TGTGCCAGCAGCCCCAATCCCAGGGGGGACACTGAAGCTTTCTTT. Its protein product is CASSPNPRGDTEAFF. The rearrangement uses TRBV9 and TRBJ1-1; 7 bases are shared with TRBD1. V lost 4 bases to trimming and J lost 3 bases; unmatched junction nucleotides: 9. Germline CDR1 SGDLS, CDR2 YYNGEE. This CDR3 region has 15 residues.

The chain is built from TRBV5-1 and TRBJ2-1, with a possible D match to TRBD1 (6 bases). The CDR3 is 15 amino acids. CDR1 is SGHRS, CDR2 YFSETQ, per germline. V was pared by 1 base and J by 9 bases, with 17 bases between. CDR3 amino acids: CASSLRDTGISEQFF. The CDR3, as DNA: TGCGCCAGCAGCTTGCGGGACACGGGAATCAGTGAGCAGTTCTTC.

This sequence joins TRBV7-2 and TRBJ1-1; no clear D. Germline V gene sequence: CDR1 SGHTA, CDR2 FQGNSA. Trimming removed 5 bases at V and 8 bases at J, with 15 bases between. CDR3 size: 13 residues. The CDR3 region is CASSPPGRSEAFF. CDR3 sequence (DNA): TGTGCCAGCAGCCCCCCTGGGAGGTCGGAAGCTTTCTTT.

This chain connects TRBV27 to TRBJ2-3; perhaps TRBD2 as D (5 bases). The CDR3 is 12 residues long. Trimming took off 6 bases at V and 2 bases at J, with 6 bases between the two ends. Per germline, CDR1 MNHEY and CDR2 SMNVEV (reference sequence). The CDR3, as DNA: TGTGCCAGCAGGACTACCACAGATACGCAGTATTTT. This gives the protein CASRTTTDTQYF.

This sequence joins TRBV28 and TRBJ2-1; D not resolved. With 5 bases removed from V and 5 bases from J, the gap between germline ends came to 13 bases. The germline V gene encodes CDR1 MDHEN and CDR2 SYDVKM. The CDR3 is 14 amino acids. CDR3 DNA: TGTGCCAGCAGTCCCCAAACTGGGGACAATGAGCAGTTCTTC. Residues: CASSPQTGDNEQFF.

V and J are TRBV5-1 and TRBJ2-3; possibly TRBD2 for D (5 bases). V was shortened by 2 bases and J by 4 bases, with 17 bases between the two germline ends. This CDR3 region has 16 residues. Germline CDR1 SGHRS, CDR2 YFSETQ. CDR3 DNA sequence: TGCGCCAGCAGCTTTGAGGTTGCGGGTAGTGCAGATACGCAGTATTTT. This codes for CASSFEVAGSADTQYF.

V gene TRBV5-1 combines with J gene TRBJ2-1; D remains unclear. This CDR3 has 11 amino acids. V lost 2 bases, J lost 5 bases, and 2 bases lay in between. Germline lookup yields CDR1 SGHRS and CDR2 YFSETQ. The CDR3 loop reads CASSLDNEQFF. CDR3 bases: TGCGCCAGCAGCTTAGACAATGAGCAGTTCTTC.

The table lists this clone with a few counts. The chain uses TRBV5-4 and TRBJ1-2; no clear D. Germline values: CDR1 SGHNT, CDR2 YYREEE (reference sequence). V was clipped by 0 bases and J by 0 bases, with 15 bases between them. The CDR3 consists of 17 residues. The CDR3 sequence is CASSLAIPRRPNYGYTF. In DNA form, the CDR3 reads TGTGCCAGCAGCTTGGCCATCCCCAGGCGACCTAACTATGGCTACACCTTC.

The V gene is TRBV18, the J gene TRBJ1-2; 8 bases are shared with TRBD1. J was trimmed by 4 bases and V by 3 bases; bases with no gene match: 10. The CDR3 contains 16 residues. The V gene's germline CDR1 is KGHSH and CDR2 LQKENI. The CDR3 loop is CASSPQGAGDSYGYTF. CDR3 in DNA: TGTGCCAGCTCACCTCAGGGGGCCGGAGACAGCTATGGCTACACCTTC.

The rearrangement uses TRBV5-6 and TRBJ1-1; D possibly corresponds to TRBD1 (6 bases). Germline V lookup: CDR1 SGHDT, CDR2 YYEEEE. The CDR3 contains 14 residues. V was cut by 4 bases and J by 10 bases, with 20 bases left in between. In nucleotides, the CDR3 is TGTGCCAGCAGCCAATTGACAGGTTCGCTCGTAGCTTTCTTT. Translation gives CASSQLTGSLVAFF. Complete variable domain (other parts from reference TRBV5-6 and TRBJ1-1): DAGVTQSPTHLIKTRGQQVTLRCSPKSGHDTVSWYQQALGQGPQFIFQYYEEEERQRGNFPDRFSGHQFPNYSSELNVNALLLGDSALYLCASSQLTGSLVAFFGQGTRLTVV.

The CDR3 protein is CASRRQGVETQYF. The DNA for the CDR3 is TGTGCCAGCAGGAGACAGGGAGTCGAGACCCAGTACTTC. V and J are TRBV6-5 and TRBJ2-5, with 7 bases lining up with TRBD1. J was trimmed by 5 bases and V by 6 bases; bases with no gene match: 6. The CDR3 is 13 amino acids. CDR1 MNHEY and CDR2 SVGAGI come from the germline V gene.

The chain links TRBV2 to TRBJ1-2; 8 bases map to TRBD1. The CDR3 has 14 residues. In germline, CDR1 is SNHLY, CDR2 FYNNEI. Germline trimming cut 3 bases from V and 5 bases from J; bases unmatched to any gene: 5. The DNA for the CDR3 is TGTGCCAGCAGTGAGATCGGACAGGGATATGGCTACACCTTC. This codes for CASSEIGQGYGYTF.

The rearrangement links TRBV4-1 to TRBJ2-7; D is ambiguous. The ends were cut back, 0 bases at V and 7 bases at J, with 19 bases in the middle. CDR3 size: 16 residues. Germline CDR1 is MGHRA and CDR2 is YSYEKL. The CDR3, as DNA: TGCGCCAGCAGCCAAGATCGGGCCTCGCCGGTGGGTGAGCAGTACTTC. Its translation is CASSQDRASPVGEQYF.

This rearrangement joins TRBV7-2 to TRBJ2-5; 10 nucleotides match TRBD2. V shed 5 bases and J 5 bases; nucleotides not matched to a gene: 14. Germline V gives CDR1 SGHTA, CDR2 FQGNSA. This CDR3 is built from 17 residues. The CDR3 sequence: CASSLRGVLAGSETQYF. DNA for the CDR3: TGTGCCAGCAGCCTTAGGGGGGTACTAGCGGGAAGTGAGACCCAGTACTTC. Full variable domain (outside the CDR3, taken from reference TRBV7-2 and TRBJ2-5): GAGVSQSPSNKVTEKGKDVELRCDPISGHTALYWYRQSLGQGLEFLIYFQGNSAPDKSGLPSDRFSAERTGGSVSTLTIQRTQQEDSAVYLCASSLRGVLAGSETQYFGPGTRLLVL.

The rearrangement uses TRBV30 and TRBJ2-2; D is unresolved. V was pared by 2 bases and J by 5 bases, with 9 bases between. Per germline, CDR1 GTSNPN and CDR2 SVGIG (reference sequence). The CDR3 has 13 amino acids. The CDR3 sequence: CAWSFGRTGELFF. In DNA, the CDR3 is TGTGCCTGGAGTTTTGGTCGGACCGGGGAGCTGTTTTTT.